A selection of T cell receptor beta chains follows, all from one sample in a study of human T cells and chemical hapten exposure. TCRdb independently ran MiXCR on the RACE reads; one entry per CDR3 protein. The profile shows approximately 340,000 distinct CDR3 sequences, approximately 6.3% of them singletons. Sequencing was performed on whole blood, taken in connection with sensitization to the hapten diphenylcyclopropenone (DPC). The receptors originated from a woman between 18 and 29 years old with alopecia areata. Some clones in this sample may be carry-over from other donors' samples. Each CDR3 is given with its conserved first and last residue. The order of the fields is J gene, V gene, CDR3 protein.

>TRBJ2-4|TRBV4-1
CASSQLLLAKNIQYF
>TRBJ1-1|TRBV7-2
CASSLVGEIQGTEAFF
>TRBJ1-4|TRBV15
CATSIGGNNEKLFF
>TRBJ2-1|TRBV20-1
CSASGGLEVVEDEQFF
>TRBJ1-1|TRBV18
CASSPPSGQAEAFF
>TRBJ1-1|TRBV20-1
CSAYESGTMNTEAFF
>TRBJ1-3|TRBV12-3/TRBV12-4
CASSPGDFKGGDAGNTIYF
>TRBJ1-1|TRBV10-3
CAISDTANTEAFF
>TRBJ2-5|TRBV12-3/TRBV12-4
CASSFPRYASGGQEETQYF
>TRBJ2-3|TRBV10-3
CAISTRGLGQGGTDTQYF
>TRBJ1-1|TRBV7-9
CASSLGRQNTEAFF
>TRBJ1-4|TRBV11-2
CASSLGDRAEKLFF
>TRBJ2-1|TRBV7-2
CASTPGLAYNEQFF
>TRBJ2-3|TRBV12-3/TRBV12-4
CASSDATGFDTQYF
>TRBJ2-7|TRBV10-3
CAISDSHSYEQYF
>TRBJ1-6|TRBV20-1
CSAPSGTGGSPLHF
>TRBJ1-3|TRBV20-1
CSAWDRTSGNTIYF
>TRBJ1-2|TRBV12-3/TRBV12-4
CASSSSTYGYTF
>TRBJ2-7|TRBV6-2/TRBV6-3
CASSFRTGRVYEQYF
>TRBJ1-5|TRBV21-1
CASTQRGPGKRISRNSNQPQHF
>TRBJ2-2|TRBV5-1
CASSQGLTNTGELFF
>TRBJ2-5|TRBV10-3
CATGVFQETQYF
>TRBJ2-7|TRBV13
CASSQWPGSEQYF
>TRBJ1-1|TRBV12-3/TRBV12-4
CASRQGVNTEAFF
>TRBJ1-2|TRBV4-3
CASSQDFRTDYGYTF
>TRBJ1-1|TRBV6-2/TRBV6-3
CASSYRGLRTEAFF
>TRBJ1-5|TRBV28
CASTPPGQPQHF
>TRBJ2-2|TRBV6-5
CASSSLAGGPTGELFF
>TRBJ2-3|TRBV6-6
CASLRGPGTDTQYF
>TRBJ1-6|TRBV20-1
CSAREQGSIDNSPLHF
>TRBJ1-5|TRBV28
CASSLKGGQPQHF
>TRBJ1-4|TRBV7-8
CASSPELGPSGKLFF
>TRBJ1-3|TRBV28
CASSLWGLDAPTGNTIYF
>TRBJ2-1|TRBV7-9
CASSGRQGVVNEQFF
>TRBJ1-5|TRBV6-6
CASSWRGSNQPQHF
>TRBJ1-1|TRBV3-1
CASSRAQSLMQAFF
>TRBJ2-3|TRBV6-6
CASSYSQSPDTQYF
>TRBJ2-1|TRBV11-2
CASSFDSGDNEQFF
>TRBJ1-3|TRBV6-1
CASSSRDDSVGGNTIYF
>TRBJ1-2|TRBV3-1
CASSQDRQPDRVGYGYTF